This T cell receptor beta chain was observed in a study of blood T cell repertoires in COVID-19. Study-wide background: T cells, B-cell-depleted T cells, or PBMCs supplied cDNA or gDNA.

CDR1 is MNHEY, CDR2 SVGAGI, per germline. The CDR3 runs 15 residues. The V end lost 6 bases, the J end lost 4 bases, and 15 bases lay between the germline ends. In the original analysis: Amplified reference gene primers provided the basis for estimating nucleated cell counts. Assay: immunoSEQ multiplex PCR; the TCRdb copy retains only in-frame clones and omits some. V and J calls and clone size are as listed in that table; D and trimming were resolved from the DNA. This repertoire shows over 100,000 clones, 70% to 90% found once; its top ten account for 8.5% to 10%. The TCR was taken from a man aged 35 to 55 with active or convalescent COVID-19. The sequencing sample was made of peripheral blood. V and J are TRBV6-5 and TRBJ2-2; D is possibly TRBD2 (6 bases). CDR3: CASSGPGLPTGELFF. The CDR3 DNA sequence: TGTGCCAGCAGCGGACCGGGACTCCCCACCGGGGAGCTGTTTTTT.